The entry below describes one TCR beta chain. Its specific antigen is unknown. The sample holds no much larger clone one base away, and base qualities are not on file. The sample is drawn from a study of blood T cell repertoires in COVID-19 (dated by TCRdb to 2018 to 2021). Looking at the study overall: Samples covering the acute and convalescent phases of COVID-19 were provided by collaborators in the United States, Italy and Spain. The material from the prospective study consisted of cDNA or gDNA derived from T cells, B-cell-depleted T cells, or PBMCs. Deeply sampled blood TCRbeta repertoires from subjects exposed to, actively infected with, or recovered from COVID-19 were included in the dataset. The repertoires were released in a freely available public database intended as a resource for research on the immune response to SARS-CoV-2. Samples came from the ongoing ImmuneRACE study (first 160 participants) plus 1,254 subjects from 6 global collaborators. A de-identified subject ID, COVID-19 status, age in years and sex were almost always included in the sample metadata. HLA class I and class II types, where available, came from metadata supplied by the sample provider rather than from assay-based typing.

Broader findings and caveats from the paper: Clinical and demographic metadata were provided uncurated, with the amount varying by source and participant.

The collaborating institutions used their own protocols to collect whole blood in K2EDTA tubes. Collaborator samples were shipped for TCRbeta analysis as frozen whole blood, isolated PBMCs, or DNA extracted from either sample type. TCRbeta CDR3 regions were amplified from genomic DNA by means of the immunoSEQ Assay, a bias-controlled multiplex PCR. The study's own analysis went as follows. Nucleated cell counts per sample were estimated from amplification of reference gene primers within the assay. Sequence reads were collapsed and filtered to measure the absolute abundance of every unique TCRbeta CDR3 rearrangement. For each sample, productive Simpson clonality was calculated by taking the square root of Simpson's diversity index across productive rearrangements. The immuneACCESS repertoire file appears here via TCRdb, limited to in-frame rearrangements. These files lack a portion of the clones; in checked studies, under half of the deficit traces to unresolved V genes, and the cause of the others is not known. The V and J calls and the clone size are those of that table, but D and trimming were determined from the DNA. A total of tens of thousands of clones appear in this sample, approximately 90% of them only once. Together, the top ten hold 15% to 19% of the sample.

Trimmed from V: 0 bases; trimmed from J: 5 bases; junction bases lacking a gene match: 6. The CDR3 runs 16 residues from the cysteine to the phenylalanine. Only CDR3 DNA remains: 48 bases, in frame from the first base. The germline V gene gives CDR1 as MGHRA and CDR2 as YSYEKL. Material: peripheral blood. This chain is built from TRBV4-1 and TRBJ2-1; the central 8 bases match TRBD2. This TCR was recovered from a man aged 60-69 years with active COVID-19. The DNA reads TGCGCCAGCAGCCAAGAAGGACGACTAGCGAACAATGAGCAGTTCTTC. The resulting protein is CASSQEGRLANNEQFF.